What follows describes a single TCR beta chain. Antigen specificity is unknown. One base away lies a much larger clone, so this may be a sequencing read error. Each TCR beta cDNA library carried unique molecular identifiers. The authors obtained 500,000 to 600,000 cDNA molecules from roughly 1.1 to 9.2 million T cells. TCRdb re-derived calls from the PCR reads in MiXCR, one entry per CDR3 protein. The table records around 190,000 distinct CDR3 sequences, roughly 30% of them present only once. The data were obtained in a study of post-analysis software for immune sequencing data. For the study at large: The cohort encompassed relapsing-remitting, secondary progressive and progressive-relapsing multiple sclerosis disease courses.

Study conclusions and caveats: Patients had higher frequencies than controls of about five TRBV segments, including TRBV5-6, TRBV5-1 and TRBV20-1.

This CDR3 spans 13 amino acids. Germline V CDR1 and CDR2: SQVTM, ANQGSEA. The V call is TRBV29-1, the J call TRBJ1-2; 9 bases align to TRBD1. The TCR was taken from a girl aged 2-17 years with multiple sclerosis. Specimen: blood. CDR3 sequence (DNA): TGCAGCGTAGGGGACAGGGAAGTCTATGGCCACACCTTC. Amino acid sequence: CSVGDREVYGHTF.